Sequencing of this T cell receptor (beta chain) was carried out in a study of blood T cell repertoires in COVID-19. At the level of the study: The study drew acute and convalescent COVID-19 samples from the United States, Italy and Spain.

Repertoires were generated with immunoSEQ multiplex PCR, while TCRdb's copy carries only in-frame clones and drops some. There are about 170,000 clones in the sample; about 90% occur only once, and roughly 1.2% lies in the top ten. V lost 2 bases and J lost 2, with 22 bases in between. Germline CDR1 is KGHSH and CDR2 is LQKENI. The length of the CDR3 is 18 residues. This TCR came from a human donor with acute COVID-19. The donor label of this sample is uncertain. The V gene is TRBV18, the J gene TRBJ2-7, with unresolved D. Sequencing was performed on PBMCs or T cells enriched from blood (not recorded which). The CDR3 nucleotides read TGTGCCAGCTCACCAACCCTCGGCGGATCTTATTCCCCCTACGAGCAGTACTTC. This encodes CASSPTLGGSYSPYEQYF.